Sequencing of this T cell receptor (beta chain) was carried out in a study of CD8 T cells in ankylosing spondylitis. TCRdb recomputed calls from the 5' RACE reads with MiXCR, one row per CDR3 protein. The sample gives 250,000 or so distinct CDR3 sequences, over 15% of which show up once; less than 35% is in the top ten. This CDR3 is 15 amino acids long. Unmatched junction bases numbered 8, after V lost 4 bases and J lost 3 bases. Germline assignment: CDR1 LGHNA and CDR2 YNFKEQ. Findings and limits, study-wide: The clones that were linked to disease were reported to be significantly enriched in matched synovial fluid samples from ankylosing spondylitis patients. Both synovial fluid and blood in reactive arthritis had previously been reported to carry some motif variants.

A note on this clonotype: The antigen is unknown.

This TCR was recovered from a male donor with ankylosing spondylitis or in good health (not recorded which). V usage is TRBV4-2 and J usage is TRBJ2-7; 8 bases match TRBD2. Source material: blood, either unsorted or a sorted T cell fraction (not recorded which). CDR3 loop: CASSPGIREGYEQYF. CDR3 DNA: TGTGCCAGCAGCCCCGGTATACGGGAGGGCTACGAGCAGTACTTC.